The present T cell receptor beta chain was sequenced within a study of cytomegalovirus exposure and HLA in healthy donors (dated by TCRdb to about 2017). As for the study more broadly: According to an earlier analysis of several hundred of the donors, about 180 million T cells yielded some 110 million unique TCR beta sequences and more than 250 Gb of sequence data. Roughly 300 gigabases of sequencing data and 70 million to 95 million unique TCR sequences made up an early release that covered approximately 650 HLA-typed donors. Of the roughly 400 genotyped donors, around 81% fell in the genetic ancestry cluster associated with self-reported Caucasian donors. The study aimed to test whether signatures of past pathogen exposure could be identified by cataloging public T cell receptors. Using immunosequencing, the study profiled T cell repertoires from roughly 650 subjects and related those repertoires to cytomegalovirus serostatus. Besides the first cohort of under 700 subjects, a separate validation cohort made up of 120 different subjects was used. High-throughput TCR immunosequencing, statistical association of individual TCRs with disease status, and machine learning were combined to predict cytomegalovirus infection status. In a later analysis, previously published TCR beta repertoires from about 640 donors were re-analyzed and high-resolution HLA genotyping was added so that TCR occurrence patterns could be studied. Rather than using new phenotypic data, the later analysis identified candidate immune exposures from TCR beta sequences and from how often those sequences occurred across donors. An earlier analysis of around 580 of the donors used high-throughput TCR beta sequencing to judge whether each TCR beta V gene segment behaved as functional or pseudogenic. Donor age, sex, ethnicity and CMV serostatus were collected together with the repertoire data. Genome-wide SNP genotypes for about 55% of the 666 donors were used in a later genetic analysis, which treated that subset as a discovery cohort. All discovery cohort repertoires had been generated on a single sequencing platform. Both class I and class II loci were covered by HLA typing, at four-digit resolution. Typing coverage differed by locus: A, B, C, DRB1 and DQB1 were typed in about 620-640 donors, DQA1 in approximately 520, DPA1 in some 600, and DPB1 in just under 480. Four to six DR-DQ haplotypes were handled as single units for association and clustering, since linkage in the cohort was strong. Among about 400 genotyped donors of the cohort, an average of around 250,000 unique TCR beta nucleotide sequences was sequenced per donor, of which about 18% were non-productive.

Taken from the germline V gene, the CDR1 and CDR2 loops are MNHEY and SVGAGI. After removal of 0 bases from V and 7 bases from J, the junction retains 5 bases not matched to a gene. From its cysteine to its phenylalanine, the CDR3 spans 15 amino acids. The entry retains the CDR3 DNA only, 45 bases that are in frame from base 1. As to this clone: The antigen it recognizes is unknown. There are no base qualities to consult, and no much larger clone falls within one base.

The cohort was made up of approximately 670 healthy bone marrow donors. At the time of sampling, all cohort members were nominally healthy, though unrecorded immune exposures were likely present. The donor tested CMV seronegative, placing the donor among the roughly 400 seronegative members of the cohort. A peripheral blood sample was provided by each donor, and peripheral blood mononuclear cells were used for TCR beta sequencing. Genomic DNA extraction from the blood cell samples was performed with the Qiagen DNeasy Blood Extraction Kit. Library construction relied on the immunoSEQ multiplex PCR assay. A mixture of 60 forward primers for TCR Vbeta segments and 13 reverse primers for TCR Jbeta segments was used in the multiplex PCR. The CDR3 region of rearranged TCR beta genes was amplified from genomic DNA by a multiplex PCR assay. The amplified TCR beta libraries were sequenced on the Illumina HiSeq System as 87-base-pair reads. Regarding the original processing steps: A later analysis tallied around 82 million unique TCR beta chains across the 700 or so repertoires, and 10 million to 11 million of those chains were shared by two or more donors. To remove PCR and sequencing errors, raw reads were error-corrected and collapsed into unique sequences using a nearest-neighbor algorithm that merged closely related sequences. V, D and J gene segments were assigned by aligning CDR3 sequences to IMGT reference sequences. For a sequence to be retained, a match of at least six nucleotides was required to both a V gene segment and a J gene segment. A rearrangement counted as productive if the CDR3 had no stop codons and remained in frame with V and J, and every other rearrangement counted as non-productive. Following IMGT convention, CDR3 was defined as the stretch from the second conserved V-encoded cysteine up to the conserved J-encoded phenylalanine. The earlier analysis of about 610 of the donors excluded any sequence lacking an unambiguous match to a single V gene segment. An earlier analysis of fewer than 650 of the donors classified V segments as functional when productive rearrangements were above 56.7% and as segregating when the standard deviation between donors was above 5%. A statistical classification framework was built for diagnosing cytomegalovirus status from the catalog of TCR beta chain sequences. In a later analysis, TCR nucleotide sequences were compared against IMGT/GENE-DB human TR gene sequences so that V and J genes could be assigned. Using the TCRdist pipeline, a later analysis assigned CDR3 sequences along with most-parsimonious VDJ recombination scenarios. In a later analysis, every TCR beta chain was defined by the combination of its CDR3 amino acid sequence and its V-gene family, and reads without a unique V-gene family were dropped. A later analysis removed several hundred highly shared, low-generation-probability nucleotide sequences to deal with suspected cross-contamination and a sequencing artifact. A later analysis calculated a clonal expansion index for each public chain from normalized within-repertoire ranks of inferred template counts. In a later analysis, generation probabilities were computed using a VDJ recombination model fitted to out-of-frame rearrangements, and the results were checked against IGoR. In a later analysis, TCR-TCR, TCR-HLA and TCR-CMV co-occurrence was scored with hypergeometric tests, and a repertoire-size bias correction was applied to TCR pairs. False discovery rates were estimated in a later analysis by permuting HLA or CMV assignments 20 times. A later analysis grouped co-occurring TCRs with DBSCAN, adding TCRdist sequence similarity when clustering within HLA-allele-positive subsets. Repertoires with fewer than 30,000 or more than 120,000 public chains were left out of co-occurrence clustering, as were a handful of repertoires with anomalous nucleotide sharing. Here the immuneACCESS table is served through TCRdb, limited to in-frame sequences with V and J called. Missing clones are a known gap in these copies; in checked studies unresolved V genes cover under half, and the rest lacks a known reason. The V and J calls and clone size are taken from that table; D and trimming were inferred from the DNA. This sample is represented by 150,000 to 250,000 clones; 70% to 90% of them were singletons. Approximately 2.2% of the sample goes to the ten largest clones.

Findings and caveats that apply to the study as a whole: A later analysis found that HLA-associated TCR beta chains were more clonally expanded and had lower generation probabilities than equally common non-associated chains. In this cohort, only TCR beta chains were sequenced, and detectable features were limited by the absence of alpha or paired-chain data. According to a later analysis, TCR association rates differed among HLA loci, with DRB1 alleles showing the most associated TCRs and HLA-C alleles showing the fewest. According to the authors, the approach could potentially be generalized to other disease states and immunological phenotypes. Three of the identified cytomegalovirus-associated TCR beta chains were confirmed in vitro to be specific for cytomegalovirus antigens. Correlated functional status among segregating V segments might reflect linkage disequilibrium, but an unknown experimental factor could not be ruled out. Because HLA typing was unavailable for some donors at each locus, only the typed subset was used in association tests. At a false discovery rate of 0.05, a later analysis linked about 17,000 TCR beta sequences to specific HLA alleles. Several of the top co-occurrence clusters appeared to be linked to parvovirus B19, influenza, CMV and Epstein-Barr virus, according to a later analysis. A total of 164 TCR beta chains were listed by the study as associated with cytomegalovirus. Over 15 rarely observed V segments, including chromosome 9 orphons, were excluded from the earlier analysis of about 600 of the donors because counts were too low. According to a later analysis, most CMV-associated TCR beta chains appeared to be HLA-restricted, and the HLA associations seemed to be driven largely by CMV exposure. According to a later genetic analysis, donors in an Asian-associated ancestry cluster had fewer N-insertions in productive TCRs than the approximately 630-donor mean. Broadly in line with IMGT annotations, most TCR beta V segments showed up in productive rearrangements about 90% or about 30% of the time in an earlier analysis of around 600 of the donors. When HLA alleles, especially DR and DQ, strongly co-occurred, TCR associations were difficult to assign to individual alleles. While some public TCRs were present in many individuals, most TCR sequences turned up only very rarely across donors. A further reported finding was that TCR beta sequences accurately predicted the HLA-A and HLA-B alleles for most subjects in the first cohort. Immune exposure information for the cohort was limited to CMV serostatus. Because the 87-base-pair reads could not distinguish some IMGT-functional V segments, including TRBV6-2 and TRBV6-3, those segments were excluded. In both the original and validation cohorts, the classifier was reported to diagnose cytomegalovirus status with high specificity and sensitivity. A cluster of highly shared sequence variants was judged likely to represent a technical artifact of the sequencing pipeline. V-gene and J-gene trimming of TCR beta chains was associated with a missense DCLRE1C variant in a later genetic analysis, and the association was replicated in an independent cohort. Roughly uniform sequencing depth across donors was assumed in presence/absence analyses, although this assumption may not hold.

The chain is made from TRBV6-5 and TRBJ1-4; TRBD1 agrees with 7 junctional bases. This receptor was obtained from a woman between 50 and 59 years old in good health and CMV-seronegative. The sequenced sample was PBMCs. The nucleotide sequence is TGTGCCAGCAGTTACTCAGGGGGCGCGGGTGAAAAACTGTTTTTT. This gives the protein CASSYSGGAGEKLFF.